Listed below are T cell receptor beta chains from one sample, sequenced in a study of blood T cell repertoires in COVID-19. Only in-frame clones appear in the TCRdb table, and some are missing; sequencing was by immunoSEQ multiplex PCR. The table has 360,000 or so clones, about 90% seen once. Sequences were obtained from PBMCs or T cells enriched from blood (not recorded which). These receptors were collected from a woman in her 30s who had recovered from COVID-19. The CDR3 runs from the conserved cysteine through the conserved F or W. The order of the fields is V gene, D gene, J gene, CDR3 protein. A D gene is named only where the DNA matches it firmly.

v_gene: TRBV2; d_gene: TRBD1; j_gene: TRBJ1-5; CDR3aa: CASSPLTGGNQPQHF
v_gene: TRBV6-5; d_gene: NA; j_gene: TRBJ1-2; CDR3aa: CASRPGHVVGYTF
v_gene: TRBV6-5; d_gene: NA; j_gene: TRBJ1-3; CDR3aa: CASTGAGNTIYF
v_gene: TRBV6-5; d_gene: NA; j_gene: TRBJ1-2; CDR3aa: CASSLSQGGYGYTF
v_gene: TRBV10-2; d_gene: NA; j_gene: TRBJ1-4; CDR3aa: CASSEPTQGEKLFF
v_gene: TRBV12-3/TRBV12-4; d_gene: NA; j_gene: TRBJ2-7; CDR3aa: CASSRDSYEQYF
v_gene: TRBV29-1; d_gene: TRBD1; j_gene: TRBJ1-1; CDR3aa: CSVDDFMDRGLSEAFF
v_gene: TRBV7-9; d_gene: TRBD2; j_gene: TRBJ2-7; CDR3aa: CASSFPAAGDNEQYF
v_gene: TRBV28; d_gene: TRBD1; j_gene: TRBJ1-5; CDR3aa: CASSRSYRGPSNQPQHF
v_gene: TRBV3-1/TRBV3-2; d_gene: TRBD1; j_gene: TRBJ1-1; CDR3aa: CASRDRRAEAFF
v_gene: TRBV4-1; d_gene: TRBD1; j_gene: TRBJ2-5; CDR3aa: CASSSGQGGGETQYF
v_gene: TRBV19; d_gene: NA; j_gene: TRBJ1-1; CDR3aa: CASSNREPNTEAFF
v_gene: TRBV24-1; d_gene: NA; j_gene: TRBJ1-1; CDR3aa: CATSDSSTAGAFF
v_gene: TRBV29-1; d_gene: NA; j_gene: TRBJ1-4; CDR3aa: CSVGITGATNEKLFF
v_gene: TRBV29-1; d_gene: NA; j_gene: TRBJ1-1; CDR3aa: CSVADRSTEAFF
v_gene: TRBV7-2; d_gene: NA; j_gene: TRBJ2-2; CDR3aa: CASSFGPVPGELFF
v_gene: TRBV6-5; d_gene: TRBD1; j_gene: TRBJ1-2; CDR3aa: CASSYSQGIDYGYTF
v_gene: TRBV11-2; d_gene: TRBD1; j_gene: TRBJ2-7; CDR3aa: CASSLAQGVRNEQYF
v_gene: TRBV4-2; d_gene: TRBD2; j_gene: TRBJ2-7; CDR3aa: CASSLTGLAAYEQYF
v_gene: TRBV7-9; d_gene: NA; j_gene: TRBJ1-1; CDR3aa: CASSLTRGGVAFF
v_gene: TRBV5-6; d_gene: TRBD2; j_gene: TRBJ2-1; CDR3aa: CASSTVGEGRNEQFF
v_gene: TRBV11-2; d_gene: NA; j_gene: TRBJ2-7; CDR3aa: CASSLGLQGTYDEQYF
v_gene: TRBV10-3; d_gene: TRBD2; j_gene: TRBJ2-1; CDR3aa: CAISEALAGNNEQFF
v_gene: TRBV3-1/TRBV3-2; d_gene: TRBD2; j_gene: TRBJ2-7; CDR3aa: CASETSGSYEQYF
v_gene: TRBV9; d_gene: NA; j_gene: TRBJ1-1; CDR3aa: CASSVVGGQLNTEAFF
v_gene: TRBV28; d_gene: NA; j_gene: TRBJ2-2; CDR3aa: CASSPPGTGELFF
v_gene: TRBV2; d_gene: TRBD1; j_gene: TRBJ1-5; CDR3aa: CASSLTGGWRQPQHF
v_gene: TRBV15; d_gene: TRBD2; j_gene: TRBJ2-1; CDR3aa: CATSRGTSGGNNEQFF